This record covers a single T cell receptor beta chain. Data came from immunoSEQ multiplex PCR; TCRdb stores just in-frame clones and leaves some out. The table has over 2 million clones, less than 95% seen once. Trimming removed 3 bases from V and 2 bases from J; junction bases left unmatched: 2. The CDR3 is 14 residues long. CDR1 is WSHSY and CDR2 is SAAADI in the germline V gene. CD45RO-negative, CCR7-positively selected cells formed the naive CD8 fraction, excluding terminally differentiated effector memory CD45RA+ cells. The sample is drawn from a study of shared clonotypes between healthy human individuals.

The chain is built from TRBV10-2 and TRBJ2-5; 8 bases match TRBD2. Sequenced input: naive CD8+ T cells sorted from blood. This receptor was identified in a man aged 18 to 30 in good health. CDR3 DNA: TGCGCCAGCAGTGACGGCGGGGGGCAAGAGACCCAGTACTTC. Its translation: CASSDGGGQETQYF.